This T cell receptor (beta chain) was found in a study of blood T cells in healthy people across ages. In the case of this clonotype: Antigen: not known.

Germline CDR1 SGHKS, CDR2 YYEKEE (reference sequence). Trimming took 2 bases from V and 3 from J, leaving 12 bases between them. The CDR3 has 15 amino acids. The study, taken as a whole, reports: No conclusive comparison of naive versus antigen-experienced cells was possible with unsorted PBMCs.

Primed by a sample-barcoded 5' primer and a J-beta primer mix, a second PCR proceeded for about 6 to 11 cycles. Using its own MiXCR run on the 5' RACE reads, TCRdb lists one record per CDR3 protein. Of hundreds of thousands of distinct CDR3 sequences detected, roughly 25% appear once; the ten largest clones hold under 10%. These same data were also listed under a study on T cells of mothers and their children.

Sequenced input: blood. The chain couples TRBV5-5 to TRBJ1-5; no clear D. The TCR originated in a boy younger than 18 in good health. CDR3 protein: CASSFSPIVNQPQHF. CDR3 DNA: TGTGCCAGCAGCTTTTCTCCTATAGTCAATCAGCCCCAGCATTTT.